This TCR beta chain was sequenced during a study of PD-1 blockade in classical Hodgkin lymphoma. Study-wide context: Patients were infused with nivolumab 3 mg/kg every 2 weeks.

TCRdb's copy holds only in-frame clones and misses some; the assay was immunoSEQ multiplex PCR. The repertoire holds 46,000 or so clones, with approximately 70% as singletons. Study-level results: Relative to healthy donors, newly diagnosed patients reportedly had lower baseline TCR diversity, which was reported as lower still in relapsed/refractory patients. No one has yet defined what causes the repertoire differences, which may be disease activity or prior therapy.

With respect to this clone: What it recognizes is unknown.

V dropped 4 bases and J dropped 5 bases, with 12 bases sitting between them. This CDR3 spans 14 amino acids. CDR1 and CDR2 (germline): LNHDA, SQIVND (reference sequence). Each patient relapsed following autologous stem cell transplantation, and prior brentuximab vedotin exposure differed. This receptor was obtained from a human donor with classical Hodgkin lymphoma. The V and J genes are TRBV19 and TRBJ1-5; D might be TRBD1 (6 bases). The sample consisted of peripheral blood mononuclear cells (PBMCs), taken at baseline. Here the CDR3 DNA reads TGTGCCAGTAGTACTACAGGGATTTATCAGCCCCAGCATTTT. Amino acid sequence: CASSTTGIYQPQHF. The full variable domain, its missing parts supplied by reference TRBV19 and TRBJ1-5, is DGGITQSPKYLFRKEGQNVTLSCEQNLNHDAMYWYRQDPGQGLRLIYYSQIVNDFQKGDIAEGYSVSREKKESFPLTVTSAQKNPTAFYLCASSTTGIYQPQHFGDGTRLSIL.